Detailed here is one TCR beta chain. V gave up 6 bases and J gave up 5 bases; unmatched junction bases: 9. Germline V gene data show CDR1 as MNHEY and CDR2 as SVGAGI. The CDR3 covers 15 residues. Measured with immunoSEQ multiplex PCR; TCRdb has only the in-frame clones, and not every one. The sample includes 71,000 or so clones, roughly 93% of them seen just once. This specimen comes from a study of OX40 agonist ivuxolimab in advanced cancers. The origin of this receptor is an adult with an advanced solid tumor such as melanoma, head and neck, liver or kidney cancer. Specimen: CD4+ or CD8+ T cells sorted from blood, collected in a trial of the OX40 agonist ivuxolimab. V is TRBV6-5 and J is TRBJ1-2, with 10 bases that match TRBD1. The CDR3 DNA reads TGTGCCAGCAGATCCGGGACAGGGGATGGATATGGCTACACCTTC. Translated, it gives CASRSGTGDGYGYTF.